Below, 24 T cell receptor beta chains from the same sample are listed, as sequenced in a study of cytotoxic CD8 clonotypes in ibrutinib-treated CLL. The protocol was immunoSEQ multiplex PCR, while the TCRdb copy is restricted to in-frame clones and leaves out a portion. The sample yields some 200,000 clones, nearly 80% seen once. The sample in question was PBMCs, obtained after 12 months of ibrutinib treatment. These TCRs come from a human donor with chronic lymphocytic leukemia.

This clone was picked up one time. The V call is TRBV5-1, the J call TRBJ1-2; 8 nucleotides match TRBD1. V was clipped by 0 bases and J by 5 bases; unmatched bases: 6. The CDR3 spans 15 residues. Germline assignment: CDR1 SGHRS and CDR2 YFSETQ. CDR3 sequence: CASSLASDRGYGYTF. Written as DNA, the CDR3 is TGCGCCAGCAGCTTGGCATCCGACAGGGGTTATGGCTACACCTTC.

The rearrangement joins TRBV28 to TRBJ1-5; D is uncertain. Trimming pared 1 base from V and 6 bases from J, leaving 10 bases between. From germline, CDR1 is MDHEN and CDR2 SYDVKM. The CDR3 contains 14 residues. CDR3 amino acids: CASSLLQLSQPQHF. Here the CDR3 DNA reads TGTGCCAGCAGTTTATTACAGTTGAGTCAGCCCCAGCATTTT. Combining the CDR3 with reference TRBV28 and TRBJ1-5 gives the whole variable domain DVKVTQSSRYLVKRTGEKVFLECVQDMDHENMFWYRQDPGLGLRLIYFSYDVKMKEKGDIPEGYSVSREKKERFSLILESASTNQTSMYLCASSLLQLSQPQHFGDGTRLSIL.

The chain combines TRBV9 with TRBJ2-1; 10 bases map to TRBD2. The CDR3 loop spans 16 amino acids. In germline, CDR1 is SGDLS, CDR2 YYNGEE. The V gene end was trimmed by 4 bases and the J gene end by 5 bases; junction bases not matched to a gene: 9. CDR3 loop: CASSSQTGLADNEQFF. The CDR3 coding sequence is TGTGCCAGCAGCTCACAGACCGGACTAGCGGACAATGAGCAGTTCTTC.

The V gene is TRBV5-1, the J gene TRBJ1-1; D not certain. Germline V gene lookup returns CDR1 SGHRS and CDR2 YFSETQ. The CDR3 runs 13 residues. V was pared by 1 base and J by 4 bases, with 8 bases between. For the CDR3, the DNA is TGCGCCAGCAGCTTGTCGGGAGGCACTGAAGCTTTCTTT. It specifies CASSLSGGTEAFF.

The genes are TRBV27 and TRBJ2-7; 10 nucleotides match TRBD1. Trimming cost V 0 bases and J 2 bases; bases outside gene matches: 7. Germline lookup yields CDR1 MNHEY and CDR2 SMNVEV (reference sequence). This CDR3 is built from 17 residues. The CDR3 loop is CASSLSLAGTGAYEQYF. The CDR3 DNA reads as TGTGCCAGCAGTTTATCGCTAGCCGGGACAGGGGCCTACGAGCAGTACTTC.

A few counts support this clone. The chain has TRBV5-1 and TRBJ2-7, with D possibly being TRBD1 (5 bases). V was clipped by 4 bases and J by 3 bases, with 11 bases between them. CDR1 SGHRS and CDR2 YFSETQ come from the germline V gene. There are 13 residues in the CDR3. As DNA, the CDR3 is TGCGCCAGCAGCCAAGACAGCCTCTACGAGCAGTACTTC. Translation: CASSQDSLYEQYF.

The DNA of the CDR3 is TGTGCCAGCTGTCCCCGACAGGGAGTCTACGAGCAGTACTTC. Translated: CASCPRQGVYEQYF. This rearrangement joins TRBV2 to TRBJ2-7; 7 bases map to TRBD1. The trim removed 8 bases at V and 3 bases at J, leaving 10 bases unmatched. The CDR3 extends over 14 amino acids. In germline, CDR1 is SNHLY, CDR2 FYNNEI.

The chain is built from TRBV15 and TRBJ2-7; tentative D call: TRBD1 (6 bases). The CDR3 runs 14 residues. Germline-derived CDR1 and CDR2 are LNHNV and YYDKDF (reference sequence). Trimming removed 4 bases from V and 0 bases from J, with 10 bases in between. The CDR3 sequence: CATSTRDTSYEQYF. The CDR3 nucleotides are TGTGCCACCAGCACACGGGACACCTCCTACGAGCAGTACTTC.

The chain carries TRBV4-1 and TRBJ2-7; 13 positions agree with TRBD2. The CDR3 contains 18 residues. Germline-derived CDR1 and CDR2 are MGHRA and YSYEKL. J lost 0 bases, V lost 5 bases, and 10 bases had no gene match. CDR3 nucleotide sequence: TGCGCCAGCAGCTCACAGACTAGCGGGGGGTCCAGCTCCTACGAGCAGTACTTC. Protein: CASSSQTSGGSSSYEQYF.

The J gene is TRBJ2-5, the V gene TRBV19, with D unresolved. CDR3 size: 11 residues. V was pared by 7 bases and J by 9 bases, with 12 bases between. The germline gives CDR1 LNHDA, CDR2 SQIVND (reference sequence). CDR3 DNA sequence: TGTGCCAGTATAGGAGTTGACGCCCAGTACTTC. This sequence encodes CASIGVDAQYF.

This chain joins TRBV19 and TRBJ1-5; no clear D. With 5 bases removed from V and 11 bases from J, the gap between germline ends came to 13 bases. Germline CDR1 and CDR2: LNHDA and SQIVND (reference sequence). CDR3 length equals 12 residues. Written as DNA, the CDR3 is TGTGCCAGTAGTTTCTCCCCGGTAGCCCAGCATTTT. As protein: CASSFSPVAQHF.

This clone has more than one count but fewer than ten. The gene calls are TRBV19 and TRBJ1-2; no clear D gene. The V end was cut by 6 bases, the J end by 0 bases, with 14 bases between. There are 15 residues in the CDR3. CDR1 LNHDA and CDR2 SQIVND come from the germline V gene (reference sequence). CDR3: CASRRTVDSNYGYTF. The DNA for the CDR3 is TGTGCCAGTAGGCGGACGGTGGATTCTAACTATGGCTACACCTTC.

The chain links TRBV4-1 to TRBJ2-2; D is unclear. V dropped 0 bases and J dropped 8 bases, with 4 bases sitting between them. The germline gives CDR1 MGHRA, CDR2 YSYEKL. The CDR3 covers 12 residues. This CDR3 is CASSQEGGELFF. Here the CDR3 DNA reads TGCGCCAGCAGCCAAGAGGGTGGGGAGCTGTTTTTT.

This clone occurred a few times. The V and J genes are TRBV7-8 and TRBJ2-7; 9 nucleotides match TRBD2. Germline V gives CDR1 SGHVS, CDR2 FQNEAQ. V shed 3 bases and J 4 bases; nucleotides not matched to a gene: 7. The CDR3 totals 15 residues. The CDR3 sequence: CASSFPLAGRYEQYF. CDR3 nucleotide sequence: TGTGCCAGCAGCTTCCCGCTAGCGGGACGATACGAGCAGTACTTC.

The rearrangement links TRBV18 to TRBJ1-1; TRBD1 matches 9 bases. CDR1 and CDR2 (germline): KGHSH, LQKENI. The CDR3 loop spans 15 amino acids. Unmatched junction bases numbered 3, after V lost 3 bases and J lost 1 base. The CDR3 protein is CASSPPGQGNTEAFF. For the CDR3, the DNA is TGTGCCAGCTCACCGCCGGGACAGGGGAACACTGAAGCTTTCTTT.

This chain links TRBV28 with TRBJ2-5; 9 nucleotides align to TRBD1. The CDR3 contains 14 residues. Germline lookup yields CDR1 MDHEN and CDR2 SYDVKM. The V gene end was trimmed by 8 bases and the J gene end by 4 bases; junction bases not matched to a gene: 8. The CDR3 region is CASETGGPGETQYF. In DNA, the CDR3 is TGTGCCAGCGAAACAGGGGGCCCTGGAGAGACCCAGTACTTC.

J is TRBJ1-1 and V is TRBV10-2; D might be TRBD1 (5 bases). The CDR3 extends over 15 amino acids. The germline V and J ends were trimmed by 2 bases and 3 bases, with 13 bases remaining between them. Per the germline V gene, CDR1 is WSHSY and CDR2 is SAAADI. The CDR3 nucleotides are TGCGCCAGCAGTGAGCTCTTAGGAGGGGACACTGAAGCTTTCTTT. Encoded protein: CASSELLGGDTEAFF.

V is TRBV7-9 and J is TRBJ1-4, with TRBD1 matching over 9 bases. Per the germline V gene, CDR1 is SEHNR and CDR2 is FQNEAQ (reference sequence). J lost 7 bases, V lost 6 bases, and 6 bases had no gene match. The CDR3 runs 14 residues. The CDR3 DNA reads TGTGCCAGCAGTCTCGACAGGGGGGGTGAAAAACTGTTTTTT. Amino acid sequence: CASSLDRGGEKLFF.

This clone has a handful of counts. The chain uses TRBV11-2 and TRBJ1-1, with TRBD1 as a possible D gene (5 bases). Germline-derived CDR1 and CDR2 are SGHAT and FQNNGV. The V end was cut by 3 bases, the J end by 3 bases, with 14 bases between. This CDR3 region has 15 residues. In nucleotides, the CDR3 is TGTGCCAGCAGCTTCGGGGCCACCGTGGACACTGAAGCTTTCTTT. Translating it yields CASSFGATVDTEAFF.

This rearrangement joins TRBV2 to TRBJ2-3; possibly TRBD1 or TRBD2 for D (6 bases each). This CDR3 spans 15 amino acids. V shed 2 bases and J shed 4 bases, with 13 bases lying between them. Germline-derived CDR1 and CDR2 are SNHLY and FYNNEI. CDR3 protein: CASSEMGGIADTQYF. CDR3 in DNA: TGTGCCAGCAGTGAAATGGGGGGCATTGCAGATACGCAGTATTTT. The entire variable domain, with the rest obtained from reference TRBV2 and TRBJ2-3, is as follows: EPEVTQTPSHQVTQMGQEVILRCVPISNHLYFYWYRQILGQKVEFLVSFYNNEISEKSEIFDDQFSVERPDGSNFTLKIRSTKLEDSAMYFCASSEMGGIADTQYFGPGTRLTVL.

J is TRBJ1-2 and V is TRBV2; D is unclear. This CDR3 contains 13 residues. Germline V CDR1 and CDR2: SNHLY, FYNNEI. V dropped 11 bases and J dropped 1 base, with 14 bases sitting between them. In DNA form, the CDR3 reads TGTGCCTTTTTGGAGACGGTTAACTATGGCTACACCTTC. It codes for CAFLETVNYGYTF.

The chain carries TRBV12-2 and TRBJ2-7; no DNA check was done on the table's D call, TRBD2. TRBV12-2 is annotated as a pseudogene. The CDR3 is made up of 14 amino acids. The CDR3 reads CASRLERASYEQYF. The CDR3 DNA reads TGTGCAAGTCGGTTAGAGCGGGCGTCCTACGAGCAGTACTTC.

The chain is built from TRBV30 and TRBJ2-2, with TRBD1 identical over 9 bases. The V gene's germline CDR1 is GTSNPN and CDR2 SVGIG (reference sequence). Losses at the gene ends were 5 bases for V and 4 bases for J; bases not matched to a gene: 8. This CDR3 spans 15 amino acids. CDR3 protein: CAWGVGQGFTGELFF. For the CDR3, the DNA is TGTGCCTGGGGCGTAGGACAGGGGTTCACCGGGGAGCTGTTTTTT. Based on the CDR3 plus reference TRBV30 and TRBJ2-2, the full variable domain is SQTIHQWPATLVQPVGSPLSLECTVEGTSNPNLYWYRQAAGRGLQLLFYSVGIGQISSEVPQNLSASRPQDRQFILSSKKLLLSDSGFYLCAWGVGQGFTGELFFGEGSRLTVL.

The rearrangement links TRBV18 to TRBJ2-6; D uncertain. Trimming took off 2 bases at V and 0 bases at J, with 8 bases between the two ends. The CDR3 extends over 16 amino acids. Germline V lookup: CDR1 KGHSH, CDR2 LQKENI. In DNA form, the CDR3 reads TGTGCCAGCTCACCAAGTCAGGCCTCTGGGGCCAACGTCCTGACTTTC. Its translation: CASSPSQASGANVLTF. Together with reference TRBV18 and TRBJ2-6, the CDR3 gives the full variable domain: NAGVMQNPRHLVRRRGQEARLRCSPMKGHSHVYWYRQLPEEGLKFMVYLQKENIIDESGMPKERFSAEFPKEGPSILRIQQVVRGDSAAYFCASSPSQASGANVLTFGAGSRLTVL.